Shown below are 30 T cell receptor beta chains from a single sample sequenced in a study of cytomegalovirus exposure and HLA in healthy donors (dated by TCRdb to the late 2010s). Libraries were made using the immunoSEQ multiplex PCR assay. The multiplex PCR relied on a mix of 60 forward primers for TCR Vbeta segments and 13 reverse primers for TCR Jbeta segments. TCRdb carries this immuneACCESS record with in-frame sequences only. Its versions omit some clonotypes, under half of them owing to an unresolved V gene in the studies checked, with the rest unexplained. A total of roughly 190,000 clones appear in this sample, approximately 79% of them only once. 1.5% to 1.7% of the sample lies in the top ten. The specimen sequenced was PBMCs. Receptor source: a girl aged 10 to 17 in good health and CMV-seropositive.

This clone was seen more than once but under ten times. The chain links TRBV14 to TRBJ2-1; TRBD1 aligns across 11 bases. CDR3 length: 15 amino acids. V was clipped by 1 base and J by 8 bases; unmatched bases: 4. The germline gives CDR1 SGHDN, CDR2 FVKESK. The CDR3, as DNA: TGTGCCAGCAGCCAAGTGGACAGGGGGCGGGATGAGCAGTTCTTC. Translating it yields CASSQVDRGRDEQFF.

V is TRBV6-1 and J is TRBJ2-7, with TRBD1 as a possible D gene (6 bases). Looked up from germline, CDR1 is MNHNS and CDR2 is SASEGT. The CDR3 sequence is 15 residues long. With 2 bases removed from V and 3 bases from J, the gap between germline ends came to 14 bases. This chain's CDR3 is CASSEPGQTHYEQYF. The CDR3 nucleotides are TGTGCCAGCAGTGAACCCGGACAGACTCACTACGAGCAGTACTTC.

This clone has only a few counts. V usage is TRBV7-2 and J usage is TRBJ1-6; possible D gene TRBD1, 6 bases. V dropped 5 bases and J dropped 5 bases, with 13 bases sitting between them. CDR3 length: 15 amino acids. CDR1 SGHTA and CDR2 FQGNSA come from the germline V gene. The CDR3 DNA follows: TGTGCCAGCAGCCCCCTCACAGGGAATAATTCACCCCTCCACTTT. Translated, it gives CASSPLTGNNSPLHF. Complete variable domain (other parts from reference TRBV7-2 and TRBJ1-6): GAGVSQSPSNKVTEKGKDVELRCDPISGHTALYWYRQSLGQGLEFLIYFQGNSAPDKSGLPSDRFSAERTGGSVSTLTIQRTQQEDSAVYLCASSPLTGNNSPLHFGNGTRLTVT.

The rearrangement links TRBV10-3 to TRBJ2-3, with D maybe TRBD2 (6 bases). V lost 5 bases to trimming and J lost 5 bases, with 20 bases between them. This CDR3 has 16 amino acids. Germline V gene lookup returns CDR1 ENHRY and CDR2 SYGVKD. In DNA, the CDR3 is TGTGCCATCAGTTTTGGCGGGCGGGGTGGAGTAGATACGCAGTATTTT. Its translation is CAISFGGRGGVDTQYF.

The CDR3 DNA is TGTGCCAGCAGCCGTAACAGCCCGTCTGGAAACACCATATATTTT. It encodes CASSRNSPSGNTIYF. The chain combines TRBV9 with TRBJ1-3; D remains ambiguous. With 4 bases removed from V and 1 base from J, the gap between germline ends came to 12 bases. The CDR3 covers 15 residues. From germline, CDR1 is SGDLS and CDR2 YYNGEE. The entire variable domain, with the rest obtained from reference TRBV9 and TRBJ1-3, is as follows: DSGVTQTPKHLITATGQRVTLRCSPRSGDLSVYWYQQSLDQGLQFLIQYYNGEERAKGNILERFSAQQFPDLHSELNLSSLELGDSALYFCASSRNSPSGNTIYFGEGSWLTVV.

V is TRBV6-1 and J is TRBJ2-3; a possible D gene is TRBD1 (5 bases). Trimming shortened V by 2 bases and J by 6 bases, and 9 bases separated the two germline ends. Germline loops: CDR1 MNHNS, CDR2 SASEGT. The CDR3 is made up of 13 amino acids. CDR3 bases: TGTGCCAGCAGTGAAAGGGGTAGTGATACGCAGTATTTT. Its translation is CASSERGSDTQYF.

The CDR3 DNA reads as TGCGCCAGCAGCCTCTTAACCCCGGGGGAAAAACTGTTTTTT. The encoded protein is CASSLLTPGEKLFF. The chain has TRBV4-1 and TRBJ1-4; D gene unclear. There are 14 residues in the CDR3. V lost 4 bases and J lost 8, with 14 bases in between. Germline CDR1 reads MGHRA; CDR2 reads YSYEKL.

The rearrangement joins TRBV7-2 to TRBJ2-1, with 13 positions matching TRBD2. This CDR3 spans 16 amino acids. CDR1 is SGHTA, CDR2 FQGNSA, per germline. Trimming took 4 bases from V and 9 from J; bases not matched to a gene: 9. This chain's CDR3 is CASSSTSGGAGAEQFF. In nucleotides, the CDR3 is TGTGCCAGCAGCTCAACTAGCGGGGGGGCCGGGGCTGAGCAGTTCTTC.

The chain uses TRBV9 and TRBJ2-1; D perhaps matches TRBD1 (5 bases). V lost 7 bases, J lost 2 bases, and 13 bases lay in between. CDR3 length: 14 residues. The V gene's germline CDR1 is SGDLS and CDR2 YYNGEE. CDR3 amino acids: CASQGIGPYNEQFF. The CDR3 nucleotides are TGTGCCAGCCAGGGTATTGGCCCCTACAATGAGCAGTTCTTC.

The V call is TRBV7-8, the J call TRBJ2-1, with 7 nucleotides matching TRBD2. The V gene's germline CDR1 is SGHVS and CDR2 FQNEAQ. Unmatched junction bases numbered 3, after V lost 5 bases and J lost 8 bases. The CDR3 runs to 12 residues. CDR3 in DNA: TGTGCCAGCAGCAGAACTAGCGATGAGCAGTTCTTC. Amino acids: CASSRTSDEQFF.

The CDR3: CASMGGQGSYGYTF. The CDR3, as DNA: TGTGCCAGCATGGGGGGACAGGGCAGCTATGGCTACACCTTC. The chain links TRBV2 to TRBJ1-2; 9 bases match TRBD1. J was trimmed by 4 bases and V by 7 bases; bases with no gene match: 7. The CDR3 extends over 14 amino acids. Germline lookup yields CDR1 SNHLY and CDR2 FYNNEI.

This clone was seen more than once but under ten times. This chain joins TRBV7-4 and TRBJ2-2; D possibly corresponds to TRBD1 (6 bases). The ends were cut back, 4 bases at V and 1 base at J, with 13 bases in the middle. Germline V lookup: CDR1 SGHVT, CDR2 SQSDAQ. The CDR3 consists of 16 residues. The CDR3 coding sequence is TGTGCCAGCAGCTGTGACAGGAAAAAGAACACCGGGGAGCTGTTTTTT. Protein sequence: CASSCDRKKNTGELFF.

This rearrangement joins TRBV27 to TRBJ1-1; D is perhaps TRBD1 (5 bases). The CDR3 is made up of 15 amino acids. The germline gives CDR1 MNHEY, CDR2 SMNVEV (reference sequence). V lost 0 bases to trimming and J lost 4 bases, with 12 bases between them. CDR3 bases: TGTGCCAGCAGTTTATCAGCGGGACCAGGCACTGAAGCTTTCTTT. Its protein product is CASSLSAGPGTEAFF.

V gene TRBV4-3 combines with J gene TRBJ2-1, with 7 bases lining up with TRBD2. Germline CDR1 LGHNA, CDR2 YSLEER. V lost 0 bases and J lost 7; bases outside the gene matches: 9. The CDR3 covers 16 residues. The CDR3 reads CASSQDPGLGVNEQFF. Here the CDR3 DNA reads TGCGCCAGCAGCCAAGATCCAGGACTAGGGGTTAATGAGCAGTTCTTC.

The chain joins TRBV5-6 to TRBJ1-4; D gene uncertain. This CDR3 contains 14 residues. Germline lookup yields CDR1 SGHDT and CDR2 YYEEEE. Trimming shortened V by 0 bases and J by 3 bases, and 6 bases separated the two germline ends. The DNA of the CDR3 is TGTGCCAGCAGCTTGGGGCGGCCTAATGAAAAACTGTTTTTT. It yields the protein CASSLGRPNEKLFF.

The chain uses TRBV7-2 and TRBJ2-5; 8 positions match TRBD1. CDR3 size: 15 residues. CDR1 and CDR2 from the germline V gene are SGHTA and FQGNSA. V gave up 5 bases and J gave up 4 bases; unmatched junction bases: 9. The CDR3 loop is CASSRTTGTGETQYF. CDR3 sequence (DNA): TGTGCCAGCAGCAGAACGACCGGGACAGGAGAGACCCAGTACTTC.

The chain uses TRBV4-2 and TRBJ2-3; D gene uncertain. Looked up from germline, CDR1 is LGHNA and CDR2 is YNFKEQ. Trimming removed 5 bases from V and 11 bases from J, with 8 bases in between. The CDR3 has 10 residues. This CDR3 is CASSGARQYF. The CDR3 DNA reads as TGTGCCAGCAGCGGAGCCCGGCAGTATTTT.

The chain combines TRBV7-9 with TRBJ2-7; 12 positions match TRBD2. Trimming removed 5 bases from V and 1 base from J; junction bases left unmatched: 6. Germline CDR1 reads SEHNR; CDR2 reads FQNEAQ (reference sequence). The CDR3 sequence is 16 residues long. In nucleotides, the CDR3 is TGTGCCAGCAGCGGCCGACTAGCGGGGGAATCCTACGAGCAGTACTTC. Protein: CASSGRLAGESYEQYF.

The chain is built from TRBV7-9 and TRBJ2-3, with 12 bases that match TRBD2. This CDR3 region has 15 residues. V was pared by 3 bases and J by 3 bases, with 1 base of the junction left unmatched. Germline V lookup: CDR1 SEHNR, CDR2 FQNEAQ (reference sequence). CDR3 residues: CASSFGTSGTDTQYF. The CDR3 DNA reads TGTGCCAGCAGCTTTGGGACTAGCGGGACAGATACGCAGTATTTT.

J is TRBJ2-5 and V is TRBV10-1; 9 bases fit TRBD2. This CDR3 comprises 14 residues. The junction had 4 bases not matched to a gene; V was cut back by 3 bases and J by 5 bases. Germline V CDR1 and CDR2: WNHNN, SYGVQD (reference sequence). CDR3 in amino acids: CASSDGGGEETQYF. CDR3 in DNA: TGCGCCAGCAGTGACGGCGGGGGGGAGGAGACCCAGTACTTC.

The V and J genes are TRBV5-1 and TRBJ1-1; TRBD1 matches 8 bases. CDR3 length: 14 residues. The germline V gene has CDR1 SGHRS and CDR2 YFSETQ. After removal of 4 bases from V and 4 bases from J, the junction contained 6 bases not matched to a gene. This CDR3 reads CASSVQGAFTEAFF. CDR3 coding DNA: TGCGCCAGCAGCGTCCAGGGGGCTTTCACTGAAGCTTTCTTT.

The chain links TRBV11-2 to TRBJ1-4, with 7 bases aligning to TRBD1. Germline-derived CDR1 and CDR2 are SGHAT and FQNNGV. After removal of 1 base from V and 4 bases from J, the junction contained 9 bases not matched to a gene. This CDR3 is built from 17 residues. For the CDR3, the DNA is TGTGCCAGCAGCTTAGGGGAGAGGGGGCCAGTTAATGAAAAACTGTTTTTT. It specifies CASSLGERGPVNEKLFF. The full variable domain, with the rest looked up from reference TRBV11-2 and TRBJ1-4, is EAGVAQSPRYKIIEKRQSVAFWCNPISGHATLYWYQQILGQGPKLLIQFQNNGVVDDSQLPKDRFSAERLKGVDSTLKIQPAKLEDSAVYLCASSLGERGPVNEKLFFGSGTQLSVL.

CDR3 bases: TGTGCCAGCAGCGTAGAACAGGGGACGAACACTGAAGCTTTCTTT. Translation gives CASSVEQGTNTEAFF. This sequence joins TRBV9 and TRBJ1-1; TRBD1 agrees at 7 bases. This CDR3 region has 15 residues. Germline CDR1 SGDLS, CDR2 YYNGEE. V shed 0 bases and J 1 base; nucleotides not matched to a gene: 3.

This chain uses TRBV7-2 with TRBJ1-1, with 7 bases fitting TRBD1. The CDR3 loop spans 14 amino acids. Trimming took 5 bases from V and 0 from J; bases not matched to a gene: 3. Germline CDR1 is SGHTA and CDR2 is FQGNSA. CDR3 protein: CASSPGQVNTEAFF. As DNA, the CDR3 is TGTGCCAGCAGCCCCGGACAGGTGAACACTGAAGCTTTCTTT.

The chain employs TRBV13 and TRBJ2-1; 8 positions agree with TRBD2. The CDR3 spans 13 residues. CDR1 is PRHDT and CDR2 is FYEKMQ in the germline V gene (reference sequence). V lost 4 bases to trimming and J lost 5 bases; unmatched junction nucleotides: 1. The CDR3 is CASSSTSDNEQFF. The DNA of the CDR3 is TGTGCCAGCAGCTCGACTAGCGACAATGAGCAGTTCTTC.

The chain combines TRBV4-1 with TRBJ2-5; a weak D match, TRBD2 (5 bases). Germline loops: CDR1 MGHRA, CDR2 YSYEKL. The CDR3 extends over 13 amino acids. Trimming took off 2 bases at V and 7 bases at J, with 11 bases between the two ends. The CDR3 region is CASSQIPRGTQYF. The CDR3, as DNA: TGCGCCAGCAGCCAAATACCCCGGGGGACCCAGTACTTC.

The chain couples TRBV13 to TRBJ2-5; 12 positions match TRBD2. The CDR3 spans 17 residues. Germline V gene data show CDR1 as PRHDT and CDR2 as FYEKMQ (reference sequence). The J segment lost 5 bases and the V segment lost 5 bases, leaving 12 bases of the junction unmatched. The CDR3 DNA reads as TGTGCCAGCAGCCCTCGACTAGCGGGGGCCCCGGGGGAGACCCAGTACTTC. Protein: CASSPRLAGAPGETQYF.

The gene calls are TRBV27 and TRBJ2-1, with 8 bases fitting TRBD1. The germline V gene has CDR1 MNHEY and CDR2 SMNVEV (reference sequence). V shed 6 bases and J 8 bases; nucleotides not matched to a gene: 6. The CDR3 contains 13 residues. This CDR3 is CASRVLDRDEQFF. CDR3 DNA sequence: TGTGCCAGCAGGGTTTTGGACAGGGATGAGCAGTTCTTC.

The rearrangement links TRBV6-4 to TRBJ2-1; a weak D match, TRBD2 (7 bases). The V and J ends lost 5 bases and 5 bases respectively, with 19 bases between them. This CDR3 comprises 16 residues. Germline values: CDR1 MRHNA, CDR2 SNTAGT. The CDR3 region has the DNA TGTGCCAGCAGTAGGACTGCGGGGGCCACGAACAATGAGCAGTTCTTC. Translation: CASSRTAGATNNEQFF.

The gene calls are TRBV11-2 and TRBJ2-5; 8 bases match TRBD2. This CDR3 has 15 amino acids. With V trimmed by 5 bases and J by 2 bases, 7 bases remained unmatched. The germline gives CDR1 SGHAT, CDR2 FQNNGV. The CDR3 sequence: CASSRPPGGQETQYF. The CDR3 DNA is TGTGCCAGCAGCCGACCCCCGGGGGGGCAAGAGACCCAGTACTTC.